The rows below give T cell receptor beta chains drawn from one sample of a study of blood T cell repertoires in COVID-19. The data were produced by immunoSEQ multiplex PCR, yet TCRdb's version contains in-frame clones alone and is incomplete. The data hold about 150,000 clones, with around four fifths observed a single time. What was sequenced was PBMCs or T cells enriched from blood (not recorded which). The receptors here all came from a woman aged 40 to 55 who had recovered from COVID-19. The CDR3 runs from the conserved cysteine through the conserved F or W. D genes are given only for firm matches. Clone sizes are given selectively: once, few, many, or a class where the clone is expanded.

j_call	v_call	clone_size	d_call	cdr3_aa	cdr3_nt
TRBJ1-1	TRBV18	NA	NA	CASSPPGAGEAFF	TGTGCCAGCTCACCACCGGGGGCTGGAGAAGCTTTCTTT
TRBJ2-3	TRBV24-1	NA	TRBD2	CATSDPLGLEADTQYF	TGTGCCACCAGTGACCCCCTCGGACTAGAAGCAGATACGCAGTATTTT
TRBJ1-5	TRBV10-3	NA	TRBD1	CAIRVEWDRGLNQPQHF	TGTGCCATCAGGGTTGAGTGGGACAGGGGGCTTAATCAGCCCCAGCATTTT
TRBJ2-1	TRBV9	NA	NA	CASSVVTNRVNEQFF	TGTGCCAGCAGCGTAGTAACGAACAGGGTAAATGAGCAGTTCTTC
TRBJ2-1	TRBV2	NA	TRBD1	CASSLTGGAYNEQFF	TGTGCCAGCAGTCTAACAGGGGGCGCATACAATGAGCAGTTCTTC
TRBJ2-2	TRBV10-2	NA	TRBD2	CASSTSGRAWGVNTGELFF	TGCGCCAGCAGCACTAGCGGGAGGGCGTGGGGTGTGAACACCGGGGAGCTGTTTTTT
TRBJ2-7	TRBV19	NA	TRBD2	CASSIALAGNLNF	TGTGCCAGTAGTATAGCACTAGCGGGGAATCTAAACTTC
TRBJ1-2	TRBV6-5	NA	TRBD1	CASSPRTGSGYGYTF	TGTGCCAGCAGTCCCCGGACAGGGAGTGGCTATGGCTACACCTTC
TRBJ1-2	TRBV24-1	NA	NA	CATSGGGFDGYTF	TGTGCCACCAGCGGAGGTGGGTTTGATGGCTACACCTTC
TRBJ1-2	TRBV12-3/TRBV12-4	NA	TRBD1	CASSLGQIYGYTF	TGTGCCAGCAGTTTGGGACAGATCTATGGCTACACCTTC
TRBJ2-7	TRBV27	NA	NA	CASSFRGSYEQYF	TGTGCCAGCAGTTTCAGGGGATCCTACGAGCAGTACTTC
TRBJ1-3	TRBV19	once	NA	CASSPEFVGASSGNTIYF	TGTGCCAGTAGTCCCGAGTTCGTGGGGGCATCTTCTGGAAACACCATATATTTT
TRBJ2-1	TRBV6-1	few	TRBD2	CASSGLAGAEGNEQFF	TGTGCCAGCAGTGGGCTAGCGGGAGCGGAGGGCAATGAGCAGTTCTTC
TRBJ1-1	TRBV10-3	NA	NA	CAISDTGVNTEAFF	TGTGCCATCAGTGATACGGGGGTCAACACTGAAGCTTTCTTT
TRBJ2-1	TRBV7-9	NA	TRBD2	CASSFETLAGGGFF	TGTGCCAGCAGCTTCGAAACCCTAGCGGGGGGTGGGTTCTTC
TRBJ1-3	TRBV11-1	NA	NA	CASSPEAASGNTIYF	TGTGCCAGCAGTCCTGAGGCTGCCTCTGGAAACACCATATATTTT
TRBJ2-3	TRBV5-4	NA	TRBD2	CASSLVPGGYTDTQYF	TGTGCCAGCAGCTTGGTCCCGGGGGGATACACAGATACGCAGTATTTT
TRBJ2-1	TRBV7-9	NA	NA	CASSSTKGPIYNEQFF	TGTGCCAGCAGCTCAACCAAGGGGCCAATCTACAATGAGCAGTTCTTC
TRBJ1-1	TRBV5-5	NA	NA	CASSPTGSAEAFF	TGTGCCAGCAGCCCCACAGGGTCGGCTGAAGCTTTCTTT
TRBJ2-1	TRBV9	NA	NA	CASSSHYRAQFF	TGTGCCAGCAGCTCACACTACAGGGCGCAGTTCTTC
TRBJ2-2	TRBV6-5	NA	NA	CASTAPTGTGELFF	TGTGCCAGCACCGCTCCTACAGGGACCGGGGAGCTGTTTTTT
TRBJ2-2	TRBV6-4	NA	TRBD2	CASSDGIAGGVTGELFF	TGTGCCAGCAGTGACGGGATAGCGGGAGGAGTCACCGGGGAGCTGTTTTTT
TRBJ1-2	TRBV18	NA	TRBD1	CASSRDRDYGYTF	TGTGCCAGCTCGCGGGACAGGGACTATGGCTACACCTTC
TRBJ1-1	TRBV30	NA	NA	CAFSGMNTEAFF	TGTGCCTTCTCGGGGATGAACACTGAAGCTTTCTTT
TRBJ1-1	TRBV4-2	NA	NA	CASSQLGQSNTEAFF	TGTGCCAGCAGCCAACTTGGACAGTCGAACACTGAAGCTTTCTTT
TRBJ1-2	TRBV18	NA	NA	CASSPMEGEYGYGYTF	TGTGCCAGCTCACCAATGGAGGGCGAGTATGGGTATGGCTACACCTTC
TRBJ2-1	TRBV24-1	NA	TRBD2	CATSGGPGRGENEQFF	TGTGCCACCAGTGGGGGACCCGGGAGGGGAGAAAATGAGCAGTTCTTC
TRBJ1-1	TRBV27	NA	NA	CASSPGQLNTEAFF	TGTGCCAGCAGCCCTGGACAGTTGAACACTGAAGCTTTCTTT
TRBJ2-1	TRBV9	NA	TRBD2	CASSPTSDSYNEQFF	TGTGCCAGCAGCCCTACTAGCGACTCCTACAATGAGCAGTTCTTC
TRBJ1-5	TRBV5-8	NA	NA	CASSLVLQVLNPNQPQHF	TGTGCCAGCAGCTTGGTGCTACAGGTGCTTAATCCGAATCAGCCCCAGCATTTT
TRBJ2-1	TRBV5-4	NA	TRBD2	CASSRRGGSYNEQFF	TGTGCCAGCAGTCGACGGGGGGGCTCCTACAATGAGCAGTTCTTC
TRBJ2-3	TRBV5-1	once	TRBD2	CASSLATGGRDTQYF	TGCGCCAGCAGCTTGGCGACGGGGGGGCGAGATACGCAGTATTTT
TRBJ2-5	TRBV30	NA	NA	CAWSRISGSGETQYF	TGTGCCTGGAGCCGAATTTCAGGATCGGGGGAGACCCAGTACTTC
TRBJ1-5	TRBV16	NA	TRBD1	CASSQDRDQPQHF	TGTGCCAGCAGCCAAGACAGGGATCAGCCCCAGCATTTT
TRBJ1-5	TRBV4-1	NA	NA	CASSHRSNQPQHF	TGCGCCAGCAGCCACAGAAGCAATCAGCCCCAGCATTTT
TRBJ2-1	TRBV5-1	NA	TRBD2	CASTGGTSGAYNEQFF	TGCGCCAGCACAGGCGGAACTAGCGGGGCCTACAATGAGCAGTTCTTC
TRBJ1-2	TRBV27	few	TRBD1	CASSGTGQSGGYTF	TGTGCCAGCAGTGGGACAGGGCAAAGTGGCGGCTACACCTTC
TRBJ1-1	TRBV27	NA	NA	CASIPGGAPLNTEAFF	TGTGCCAGCATCCCCGGCGGGGCCCCTTTGAACACTGAAGCTTTCTTT
TRBJ2-7	TRBV15	NA	NA	CATSRDPGSYEQYF	TGTGCCACCAGCAGAGATCCAGGCTCCTACGAGCAGTACTTC
TRBJ2-3	TRBV21-1	NA	NA	CASSKARKPLATDTQYF	TGTGCCAGCAGCAAAGCGCGAAAGCCGCTAGCCACAGATACGCAGTATTTT
TRBJ1-2	TRBV5-6	NA	TRBD1	CASSTGGRGYGYTF	TGTGCCAGCAGCACAGGGGGCCGGGGCTATGGCTACACCTTC
TRBJ1-2	TRBV9	NA	NA	CASSVGLPVDYGYTF	TGTGCCAGCAGCGTAGGGTTGCCGGTCGACTATGGCTACACCTTC
TRBJ2-1	TRBV29-1	NA	TRBD2	CSVEAGDSGSLSYNEQFF	TGCAGCGTTGAAGCTGGAGATAGCGGGAGCCTCTCCTACAATGAGCAGTTCTTC
TRBJ1-3	TRBV10-2	NA	TRBD1	CASKTGGSGNTIYF	TGCGCCAGCAAAACAGGGGGCTCTGGAAACACCATATATTTT
TRBJ2-7	TRBV5-1	NA	NA	CASSGGQTPSYEQYF	TGCGCCAGCTCCGGGGGGCAGACTCCCTCCTACGAGCAGTACTTC
TRBJ2-1	TRBV7-3	NA	NA	CASSPGTGISYNEQFF	TGTGCCAGCAGCCCAGGGACTGGGATCTCGTACAATGAGCAGTTCTTC
TRBJ1-1	TRBV7-9	NA	NA	CASSLDRRFGAFF	TGTGCCAGCAGCTTAGACAGACGATTTGGGGCTTTCTTT
TRBJ2-3	TRBV3-1/TRBV3-2	NA	TRBD2	CASSQEAGGLTDTQYF	TGTGCCAGCAGCCAAGAAGCGGGAGGCCTCACAGATACGCAGTATTTT
TRBJ2-7	TRBV11-2	NA	NA	CASSLVGSGYEQYF	TGTGCCAGCAGCCTCGTAGGGAGCGGCTACGAGCAGTACTTC
TRBJ2-5	TRBV10-3	NA	TRBD2	CAISEVLAGGRETQYF	TGTGCCATCAGTGAGGTCTTAGCGGGGGGGCGTGAGACCCAGTACTTC
TRBJ1-2	TRBV9	NA	NA	CASSSPSGTGSNYGYTF	TGTGCCAGCAGCTCACCTTCGGGAACAGGGTCCAACTATGGCTACACCTTC
TRBJ1-4	TRBV12-3/TRBV12-4	once	NA	CASSRASEKLFF	TGTGCCAGCAGCCGAGCGAGTGAAAAACTGTTTTTT